Below, 14 T cell receptor beta chains from the same sample are listed, as sequenced in a study of OX40 agonist ivuxolimab in advanced cancers. TCRdb's copy holds only in-frame clones and misses some; the assay was immunoSEQ multiplex PCR. This sample has 48,000 or so clones, with approximately 94% found just once. The starting material was CD4+ or CD8+ T cells sorted from blood, obtained in a trial of the OX40 agonist ivuxolimab. These receptors were collected from an adult with an advanced solid tumor such as melanoma, head and neck, liver or kidney cancer.

The table lists this clone with a count of one. This chain joins TRBV9 and TRBJ2-5; 7 bases line up with TRBD1. CDR1 is SGDLS and CDR2 is YYNGEE in the germline V gene. Trimming at V came to 3 bases and at J to 5 bases, leaving 4 bases not matched to a gene. This CDR3 has 13 amino acids. The CDR3 loop is CASSGRDSETQYF. The CDR3 nucleotides are TGTGCCAGCAGCGGCCGGGACAGCGAGACCCAGTACTTC.

The chain carries TRBV18 and TRBJ1-1; D is unresolved. V dropped 6 bases and J dropped 6 bases, with 8 bases sitting between them. Germline assignment: CDR1 KGHSH and CDR2 LQKENI. The CDR3 sequence is 11 residues long. The CDR3: CASSYRAEAFF. The CDR3 bases are TGTGCCAGCTCCTATCGAGCTGAAGCTTTCTTT.

The chain employs TRBV19 and TRBJ1-1, with D uncertain. This CDR3 is 13 amino acids long. Trimming cost V 3 bases and J 3 bases, with 8 bases left between them. CDR1 is LNHDA, CDR2 SQIVND, per germline (reference sequence). DNA of the CDR3: TGTGCCAGTAGTATGGCATCTTACACTGAAGCTTTCTTT. It codes for CASSMASYTEAFF.

This chain joins TRBV14 and TRBJ2-5, with D perhaps TRBD2 (5 bases). CDR3 length equals 14 residues. Germline V gives CDR1 SGHDN, CDR2 FVKESK. V lost 5 bases, J lost 4 bases, and 14 bases lay in between. The CDR3 region has the DNA TGTGCCAGCAGCACCCGGACGGGGAGAGAGACCCAGTACTTC. It yields the protein CASSTRTGRETQYF. Variable domain in full (rest from reference TRBV14 and TRBJ2-5): EAGVTQFPSHSVIEKGQTVTLRCDPISGHDNLYWYRRVMGKEIKFLLHFVKESKQDESGMPNNRFLAERTGGTYSTLKVQPAELEDSGVYFCASSTRTGRETQYFGPGTRLLVL.

In its sample, this clone was seen once. V gene TRBV28 combines with J gene TRBJ2-6; perhaps TRBD2 as D (5 bases). This CDR3 spans 14 amino acids. Germline CDR1 and CDR2: MDHEN and SYDVKM. V shed 7 bases and J shed 4 bases, with 11 bases lying between them. CDR3 sequence reads: CASTSPGGANVLTF. In nucleotides, the CDR3 is TGTGCCAGCACCAGCCCGGGGGGGGCCAACGTCCTGACTTTC. Filled out from reference TRBV28 and TRBJ2-6, the complete variable domain reads DVKVTQSSRYLVKRTGEKVFLECVQDMDHENMFWYRQDPGLGLRLIYFSYDVKMKEKGDIPEGYSVSREKKERFSLILESASTNQTSMYLCASTSPGGANVLTFGAGSRLTVL.

The chain joins TRBV6-1 to TRBJ1-2; D is ambiguous. CDR1 and CDR2 from the germline V gene are MNHNS and SASEGT. The V gene lost 6 bases and the J gene lost 8 bases, with 19 bases spanning the gap. The CDR3 runs to 14 residues. CDR3 in amino acids: CASSQVLAPGGYTF. Here the CDR3 DNA reads TGTGCCAGCAGCCAAGTACTGGCCCCTGGGGGCTACACCTTC.

The chain has TRBV28 and TRBJ2-3; weak D call: TRBD2 (6 bases). V lost 7 bases, J lost 3 bases, and 20 bases lay in between. This CDR3 is built from 16 residues. Germline loops: CDR1 MDHEN, CDR2 SYDVKM. For the CDR3, the DNA is TGTGCCAGCACCTCCGGGACTTCGCTAATAACAGATACGCAGTATTTT. Translated, it gives CASTSGTSLITDTQYF.

This clone was recorded once. V gene TRBV6-5 combines with J gene TRBJ2-2; D not resolved. Germline CDR1 is MNHEY and CDR2 is SVGAGI. Trimming stripped 0 bases from V and 1 base from J, with 6 bases between. The CDR3 spans 15 residues. In DNA, the CDR3 is TGTGCCAGCAGTTACTCGGCCGAGAACACCGGGGAGCTGTTTTTT. This codes for CASSYSAENTGELFF.

The chain joins TRBV6-6 to TRBJ2-7; tentatively, D is TRBD1 or TRBD2 (5 bases each). The CDR3 contains 13 residues. Per germline, CDR1 MNHNY and CDR2 SVGAGI (reference sequence). V gave up 2 bases and J gave up 3 bases, with 8 bases separating them. The CDR3 loop is CASSYGDVYEQYF. For the CDR3, the DNA is TGTGCCAGCAGTTACGGGGACGTCTACGAGCAGTACTTC.

The J gene is TRBJ1-1, the V gene TRBV10-2; D perhaps matches TRBD1 (6 bases). The CDR3 has 13 residues. Germline V gene lookup returns CDR1 WSHSY and CDR2 SAAADI. Trimming took 6 bases from V and 11 from J, leaving 19 bases between them. The CDR3 coding sequence is TGCGCCAGCAGCAGAGAGGACGGGACACCGGCTTTCTTT. This codes for CASSREDGTPAFF.

J is TRBJ2-7 and V is TRBV27, with TRBD2 identical over 8 bases. V shed 2 bases, J shed 3 bases, and the junction held 6 bases outside the gene matches. CDR1 is MNHEY and CDR2 is SMNVEV in the germline V gene (reference sequence). The length of the CDR3 is 15 residues. The CDR3 is CASSLGSGIFYEQYF. The CDR3 nucleotides are TGTGCCAGCAGTTTAGGTAGCGGGATTTTCTACGAGCAGTACTTC.

This chain connects TRBV7-6 to TRBJ2-7, with 11 nucleotides matching TRBD2. Looked up from germline, CDR1 is SGHVS and CDR2 is FNYEAQ. The V segment lost 1 base and the J segment 3 bases; nucleotides outside the gene matches: 11. CDR3 length: 18 residues. The CDR3 DNA sequence: TGTGCCAGCAGCTTAGGGGGGACTAGCGGCCTAGCGGTCTACGAGCAGTACTTC. Its protein product is CASSLGGTSGLAVYEQYF.

The V gene is TRBV7-8, the J gene TRBJ2-7; the D gene is possibly TRBD2 (6 bases). V lost 0 bases and J lost 6, with 6 bases in between. Germline V gene data show CDR1 as SGHVS and CDR2 as FQNEAQ. CDR3 size: 12 residues. CDR3 protein: CASSLAGGEQYF. DNA of the CDR3: TGTGCCAGCAGCTTAGCGGGAGGCGAGCAGTACTTC. Combining the CDR3 with reference TRBV7-8 and TRBJ2-7 gives the whole variable domain GAGVSQSPRYKVAKRGQDVALRCDPISGHVSLFWYQQALGQGPEFLTYFQNEAQLDKSGLPSDRFFAERPEGSVSTLKIQRTQQEDSAVYLCASSLAGGEQYFGPGTRLTVT.

V is TRBV28 and J is TRBJ2-7; D not certain. This CDR3 is 13 amino acids long. CDR1 MDHEN and CDR2 SYDVKM come from the germline V gene. Trimming took 6 bases from V and 2 from J, leaving 11 bases between them. The chain's CDR3 is CASRTGPTYEQYF. CDR3 nucleotides: TGTGCCAGCAGAACCGGGCCCACCTACGAGCAGTACTTC.